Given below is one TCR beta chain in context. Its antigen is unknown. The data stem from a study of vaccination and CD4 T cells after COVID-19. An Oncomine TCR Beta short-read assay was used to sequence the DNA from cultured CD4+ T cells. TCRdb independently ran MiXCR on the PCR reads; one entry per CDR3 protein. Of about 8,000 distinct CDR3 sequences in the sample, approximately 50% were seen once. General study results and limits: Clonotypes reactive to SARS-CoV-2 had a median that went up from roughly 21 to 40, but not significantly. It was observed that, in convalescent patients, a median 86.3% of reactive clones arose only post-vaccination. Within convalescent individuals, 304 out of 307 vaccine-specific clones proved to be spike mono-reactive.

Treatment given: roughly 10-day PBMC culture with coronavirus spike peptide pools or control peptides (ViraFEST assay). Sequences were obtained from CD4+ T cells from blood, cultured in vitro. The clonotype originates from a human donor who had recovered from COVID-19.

DNA for the CDR3: TGTGCCAGTAGAGGGACAGACTATGGCTACACCTTC. It encodes CASRGTDYGYTF. V gene TRBV19 combines with J gene TRBJ1-2, with 7 bases that match TRBD1. The CDR3 runs 12 residues. Unmatched junction bases numbered 1, after V lost 6 bases and J lost 3 bases. Germline V gene sequence: CDR1 LNHDA, CDR2 SQIVND (reference sequence). Looking up the rest from reference TRBV19 and TRBJ1-2 gives the full variable domain: DGGITQSPKYLFRKEGQNVTLSCEQNLNHDAMYWYRQDPGQGLRLIYYSQIVNDFQKGDIAEGYSVSREKKESFPLTVTSAQKNPTAFYLCASRGTDYGYTFGSGTRLTVV.